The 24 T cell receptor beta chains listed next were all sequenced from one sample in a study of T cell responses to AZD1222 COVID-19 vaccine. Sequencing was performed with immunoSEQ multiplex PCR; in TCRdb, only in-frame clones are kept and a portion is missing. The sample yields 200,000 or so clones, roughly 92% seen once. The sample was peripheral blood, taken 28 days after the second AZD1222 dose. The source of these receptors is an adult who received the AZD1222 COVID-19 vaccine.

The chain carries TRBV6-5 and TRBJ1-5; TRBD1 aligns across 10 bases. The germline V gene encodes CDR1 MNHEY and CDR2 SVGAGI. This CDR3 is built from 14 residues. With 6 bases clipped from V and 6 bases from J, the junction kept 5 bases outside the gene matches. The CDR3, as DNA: TGTGCCAGCAGCTCGACAGGGGGCGGTCAGCCCCAGCATTTT. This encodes CASSSTGGGQPQHF.

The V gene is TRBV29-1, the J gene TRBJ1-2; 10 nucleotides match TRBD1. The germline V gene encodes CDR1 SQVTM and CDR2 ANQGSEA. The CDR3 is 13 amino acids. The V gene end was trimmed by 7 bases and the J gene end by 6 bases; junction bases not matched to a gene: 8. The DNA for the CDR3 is TGCAGCGCCAACGGACAGGGGGGGAATGGCTACACCTTC. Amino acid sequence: CSANGQGGNGYTF.

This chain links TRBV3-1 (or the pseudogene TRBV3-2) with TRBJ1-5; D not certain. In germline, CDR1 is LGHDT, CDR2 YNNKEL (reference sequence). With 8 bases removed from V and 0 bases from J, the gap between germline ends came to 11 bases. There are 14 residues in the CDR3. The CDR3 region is CASGGSYSNQPQHF. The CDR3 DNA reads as TGTGCCAGCGGAGGGAGTTATAGCAATCAGCCCCAGCATTTT.

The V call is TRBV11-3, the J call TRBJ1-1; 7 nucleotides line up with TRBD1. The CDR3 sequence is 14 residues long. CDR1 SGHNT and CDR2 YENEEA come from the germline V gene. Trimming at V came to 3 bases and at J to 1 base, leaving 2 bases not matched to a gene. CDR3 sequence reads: CASSFGTANTEAFF. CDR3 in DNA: TGTGCCAGCAGCTTCGGGACAGCGAACACTGAAGCTTTCTTT.

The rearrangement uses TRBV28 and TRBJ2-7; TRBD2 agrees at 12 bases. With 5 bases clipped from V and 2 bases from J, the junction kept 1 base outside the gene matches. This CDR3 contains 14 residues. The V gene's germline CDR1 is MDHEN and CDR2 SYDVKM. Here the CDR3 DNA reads TGTGCCAGCAGTCTAGCGGGGGGGGCCTACGAGCAGTACTTC. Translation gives CASSLAGGAYEQYF.

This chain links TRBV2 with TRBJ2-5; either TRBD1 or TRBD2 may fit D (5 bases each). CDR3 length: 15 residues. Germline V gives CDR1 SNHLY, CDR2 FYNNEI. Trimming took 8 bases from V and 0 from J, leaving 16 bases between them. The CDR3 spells CASHMSGTYQETQYF. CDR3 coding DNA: TGTGCCAGCCACATGTCCGGGACGTACCAAGAGACCCAGTACTTC.

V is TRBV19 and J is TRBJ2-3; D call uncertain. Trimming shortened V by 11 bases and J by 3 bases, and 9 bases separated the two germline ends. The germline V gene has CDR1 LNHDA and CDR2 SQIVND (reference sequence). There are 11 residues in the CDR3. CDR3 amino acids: CACRRTDTQYF. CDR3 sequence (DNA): TGTGCCTGCAGACGGACAGATACGCAGTATTTT.

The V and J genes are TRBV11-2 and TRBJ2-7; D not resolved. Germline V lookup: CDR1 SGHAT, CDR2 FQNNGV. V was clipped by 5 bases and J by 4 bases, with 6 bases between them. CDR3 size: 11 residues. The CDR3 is CASSGVYEQYF. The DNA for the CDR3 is TGTGCCAGCAGCGGAGTTTACGAGCAGTACTTC.

The CDR3 DNA follows: TGTGCCAGCACAGGGACCACCTACGAGCAGTACTTC. This codes for CASTGTTYEQYF. The V gene is TRBV27, the J gene TRBJ2-7; D tentatively fits TRBD1 or TRBD2 (5 bases each). Trimming took off 7 bases at V and 2 bases at J, with 9 bases between the two ends. The germline V gene encodes CDR1 MNHEY and CDR2 SMNVEV (reference sequence). The CDR3 consists of 12 residues.

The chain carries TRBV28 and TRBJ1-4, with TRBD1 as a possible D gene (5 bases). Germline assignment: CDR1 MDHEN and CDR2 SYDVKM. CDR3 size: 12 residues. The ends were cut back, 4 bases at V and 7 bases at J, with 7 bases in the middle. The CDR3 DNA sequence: TGTGCCAGCAGTTCTGGGGGTGAAAAACTGTTTTTT. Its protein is CASSSGGEKLFF.

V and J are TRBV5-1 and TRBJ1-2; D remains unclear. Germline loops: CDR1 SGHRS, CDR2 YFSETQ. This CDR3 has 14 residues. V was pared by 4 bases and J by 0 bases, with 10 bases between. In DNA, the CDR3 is TGCGCCAGCAGCCGGGCCGATCCTAACTATGGCTACACCTTC. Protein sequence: CASSRADPNYGYTF.

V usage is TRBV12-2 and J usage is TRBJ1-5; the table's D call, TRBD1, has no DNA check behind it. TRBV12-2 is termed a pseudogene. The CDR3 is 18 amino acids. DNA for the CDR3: TGTGCAAGTCGCTTGGGGGGACAGGGTGTGTATAGCAATCAGCCCCAGCATTTT. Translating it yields CASRLGGQGVYSNQPQHF.

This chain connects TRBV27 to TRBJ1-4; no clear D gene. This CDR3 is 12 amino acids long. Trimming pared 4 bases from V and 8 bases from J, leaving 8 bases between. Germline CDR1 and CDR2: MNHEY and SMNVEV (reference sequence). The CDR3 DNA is TGTGCCAGCAGTTCAGGAGGGGAAAAACTGTTTTTT. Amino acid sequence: CASSSGGEKLFF.

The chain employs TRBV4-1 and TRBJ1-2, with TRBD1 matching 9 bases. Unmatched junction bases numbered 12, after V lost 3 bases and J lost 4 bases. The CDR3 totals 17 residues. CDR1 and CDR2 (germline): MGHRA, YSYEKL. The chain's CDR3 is CASSHPSGTGFLYGYTF. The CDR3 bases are TGCGCCAGCAGCCACCCCTCCGGGACAGGGTTTCTCTATGGCTACACCTTC.

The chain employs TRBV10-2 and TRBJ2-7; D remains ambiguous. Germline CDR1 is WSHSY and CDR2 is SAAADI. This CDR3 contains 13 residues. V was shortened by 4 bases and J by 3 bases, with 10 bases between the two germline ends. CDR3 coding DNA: TGCGCCAGCAGTGTCCCTCCCCTCTACGAGCAGTACTTC. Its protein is CASSVPPLYEQYF.

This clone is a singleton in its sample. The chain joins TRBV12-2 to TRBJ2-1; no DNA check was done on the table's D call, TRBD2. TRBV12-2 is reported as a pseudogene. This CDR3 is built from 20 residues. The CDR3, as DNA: TGTGCAAGTCGCTTGGAGGAGGGCGGGGGAGAAATAGGAGTCTACAATGAGCAGTTCTTC. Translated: CASRLEEGGGEIGVYNEQFF.

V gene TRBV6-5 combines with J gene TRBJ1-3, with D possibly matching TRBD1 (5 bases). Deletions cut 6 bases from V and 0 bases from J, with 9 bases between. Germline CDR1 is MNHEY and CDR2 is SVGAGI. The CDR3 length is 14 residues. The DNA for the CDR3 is TGTGCCAGCAGGAGACAGTTCTCTGGAAACACCATATATTTT. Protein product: CASRRQFSGNTIYF.

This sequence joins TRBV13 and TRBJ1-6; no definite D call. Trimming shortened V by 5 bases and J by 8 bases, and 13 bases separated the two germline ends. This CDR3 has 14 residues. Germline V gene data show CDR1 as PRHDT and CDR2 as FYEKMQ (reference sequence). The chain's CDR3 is CASSRWVEDSPLHF. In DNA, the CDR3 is TGTGCCAGCAGCCGGTGGGTAGAGGATTCACCCCTCCACTTT.

The CDR3 protein is CAVGGNTEAFF. The CDR3 bases are TGTGCAGTGGGGGGGAACACTGAAGCTTTCTTT. The V call is TRBV28, the J call TRBJ1-1; tentatively, D is TRBD1 (5 bases). The V gene's germline CDR1 is MDHEN and CDR2 SYDVKM. This CDR3 region has 11 residues.

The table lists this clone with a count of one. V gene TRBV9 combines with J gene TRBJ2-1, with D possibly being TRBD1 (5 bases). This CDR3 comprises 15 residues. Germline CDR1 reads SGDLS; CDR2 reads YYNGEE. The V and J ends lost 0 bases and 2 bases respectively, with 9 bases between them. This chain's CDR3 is CASSVEGAPYNEQFF. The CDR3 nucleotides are TGTGCCAGCAGCGTAGAAGGGGCCCCCTACAATGAGCAGTTCTTC.

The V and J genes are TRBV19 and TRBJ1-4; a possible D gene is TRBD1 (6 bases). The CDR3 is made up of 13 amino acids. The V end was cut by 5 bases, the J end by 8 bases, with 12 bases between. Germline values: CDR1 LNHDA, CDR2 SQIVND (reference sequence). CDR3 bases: TGTGCCAGTAGTCTTGACAGGAGCGAAAAACTGTTTTTT. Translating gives CASSLDRSEKLFF.

This CDR3 is CATRPSGQANYGYTF. The CDR3 DNA reads as TGTGCCACCAGGCCCAGTGGACAGGCCAACTATGGCTACACCTTC. The chain carries TRBV6-5 and TRBJ1-2; 7 nucleotides line up with TRBD1. This CDR3 is built from 15 residues. V was pared by 10 bases and J by 2 bases, with 13 bases of the junction left unmatched. CDR1 is MNHEY and CDR2 is SVGAGI in the germline V gene.

The CDR3 sequence: CSASTGSRETQYF. Here the CDR3 DNA reads TGCAGTGCTAGTACAGGGTCCAGGGAGACCCAGTACTTC. The chain uses TRBV20-1 and TRBJ2-5; D is possibly TRBD1 (6 bases). V shed 3 bases and J shed 5 bases, with 13 bases lying between them. There are 13 residues in the CDR3. CDR1 DFQATT and CDR2 SNEGSKA come from the germline V gene (reference sequence).

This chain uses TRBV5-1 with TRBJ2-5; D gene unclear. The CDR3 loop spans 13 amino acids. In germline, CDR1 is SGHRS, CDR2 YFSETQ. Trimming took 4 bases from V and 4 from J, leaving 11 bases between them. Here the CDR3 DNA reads TGCGCCAGCAGCCCGTACCAACCAGAGACCCAGTACTTC. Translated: CASSPYQPETQYF.